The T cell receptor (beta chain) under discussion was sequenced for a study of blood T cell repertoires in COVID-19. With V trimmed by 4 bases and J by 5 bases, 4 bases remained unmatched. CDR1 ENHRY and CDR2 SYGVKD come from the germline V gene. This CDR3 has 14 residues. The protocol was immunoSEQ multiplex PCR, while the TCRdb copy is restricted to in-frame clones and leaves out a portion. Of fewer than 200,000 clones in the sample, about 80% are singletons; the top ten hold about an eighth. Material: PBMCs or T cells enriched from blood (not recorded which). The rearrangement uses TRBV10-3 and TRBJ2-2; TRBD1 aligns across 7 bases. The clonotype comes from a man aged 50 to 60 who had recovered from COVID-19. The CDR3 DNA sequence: TGTGCCATCAGTGTAGGGGGCGGGACCGGGGAGCTGTTTTTT. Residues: CAISVGGGTGELFF.